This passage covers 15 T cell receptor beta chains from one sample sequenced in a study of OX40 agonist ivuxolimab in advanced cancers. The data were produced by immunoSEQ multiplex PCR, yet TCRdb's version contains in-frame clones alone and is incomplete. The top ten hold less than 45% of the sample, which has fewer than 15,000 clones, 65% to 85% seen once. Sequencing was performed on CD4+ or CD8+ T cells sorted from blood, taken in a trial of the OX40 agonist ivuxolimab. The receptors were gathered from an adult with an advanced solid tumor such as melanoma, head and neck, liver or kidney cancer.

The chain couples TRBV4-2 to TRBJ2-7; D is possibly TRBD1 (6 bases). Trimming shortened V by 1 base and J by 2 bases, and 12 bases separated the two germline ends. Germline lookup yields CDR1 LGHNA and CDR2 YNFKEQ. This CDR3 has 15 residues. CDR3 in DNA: TGTGCCAGCAGCCAAGTTCACACAGGGACCTACGAGCAGTACTTC. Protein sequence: CASSQVHTGTYEQYF.

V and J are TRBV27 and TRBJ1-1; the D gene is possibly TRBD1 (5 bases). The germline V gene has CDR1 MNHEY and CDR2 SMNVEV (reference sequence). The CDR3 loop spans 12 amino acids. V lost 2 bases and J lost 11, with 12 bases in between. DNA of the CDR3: TGTGCCAGCAGTTTAATCGGGGGGGAGGCTTTCTTT. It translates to CASSLIGGEAFF.

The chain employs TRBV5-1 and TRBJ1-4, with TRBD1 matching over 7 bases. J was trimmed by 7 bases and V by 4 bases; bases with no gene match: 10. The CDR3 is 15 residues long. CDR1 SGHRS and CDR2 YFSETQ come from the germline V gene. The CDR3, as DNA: TGCGCCAGCAGCCCTTGGGACAGTAGCAGTGAAAAACTGTTTTTT. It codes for CASSPWDSSSEKLFF.

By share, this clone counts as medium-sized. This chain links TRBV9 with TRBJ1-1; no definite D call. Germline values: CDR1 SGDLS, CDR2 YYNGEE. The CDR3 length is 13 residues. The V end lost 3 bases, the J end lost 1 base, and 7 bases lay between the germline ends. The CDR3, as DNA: TGTGCCAGCAGCGAGACATCGAACACTGAAGCTTTCTTT. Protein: CASSETSNTEAFF.

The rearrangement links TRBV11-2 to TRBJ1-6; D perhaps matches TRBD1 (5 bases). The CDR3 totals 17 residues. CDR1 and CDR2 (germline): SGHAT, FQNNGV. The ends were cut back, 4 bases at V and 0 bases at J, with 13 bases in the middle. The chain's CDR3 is CASSSGPPSSYNSPLHF. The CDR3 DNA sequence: TGTGCCAGCAGCTCGGGACCGCCGAGCTCCTATAATTCACCCCTCCACTTT.

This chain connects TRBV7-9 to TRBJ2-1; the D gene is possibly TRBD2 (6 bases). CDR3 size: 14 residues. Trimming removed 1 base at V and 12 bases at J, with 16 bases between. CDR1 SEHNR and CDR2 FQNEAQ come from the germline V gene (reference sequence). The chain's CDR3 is CASSLDGGSERQFF. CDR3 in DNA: TGTGCCAGCAGCTTAGACGGGGGTTCAGAAAGGCAGTTCTTC.

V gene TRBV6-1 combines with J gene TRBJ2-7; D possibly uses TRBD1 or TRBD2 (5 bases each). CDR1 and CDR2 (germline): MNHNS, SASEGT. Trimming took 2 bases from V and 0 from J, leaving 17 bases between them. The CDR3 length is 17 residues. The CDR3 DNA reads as TGTGCCAGCAGTGAAATCGGGTGGGGGACGGCCTCCTACGAGCAGTACTTC. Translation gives CASSEIGWGTASYEQYF.

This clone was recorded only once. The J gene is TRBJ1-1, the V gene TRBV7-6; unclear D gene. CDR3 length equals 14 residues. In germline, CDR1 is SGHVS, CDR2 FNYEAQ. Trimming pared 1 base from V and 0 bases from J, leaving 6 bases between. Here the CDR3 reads CASSLGSMNTEAFF. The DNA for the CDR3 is TGTGCCAGCAGCTTAGGTTCTATGAACACTGAAGCTTTCTTT.

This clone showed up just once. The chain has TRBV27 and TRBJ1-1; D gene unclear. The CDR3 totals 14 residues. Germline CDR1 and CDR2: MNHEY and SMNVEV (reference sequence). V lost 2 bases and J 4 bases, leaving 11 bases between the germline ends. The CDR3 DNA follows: TGTGCCAGCAGTTTAGCGGACCTGGGCACTGAAGCTTTCTTT. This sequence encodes CASSLADLGTEAFF.

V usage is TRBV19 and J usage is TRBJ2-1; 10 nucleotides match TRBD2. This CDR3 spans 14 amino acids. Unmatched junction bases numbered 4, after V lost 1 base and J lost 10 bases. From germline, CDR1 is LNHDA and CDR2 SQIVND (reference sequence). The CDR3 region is CASSIGASGGEQFF. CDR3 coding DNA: TGTGCCAGTAGTATAGGAGCTAGCGGGGGAGAGCAGTTCTTC.

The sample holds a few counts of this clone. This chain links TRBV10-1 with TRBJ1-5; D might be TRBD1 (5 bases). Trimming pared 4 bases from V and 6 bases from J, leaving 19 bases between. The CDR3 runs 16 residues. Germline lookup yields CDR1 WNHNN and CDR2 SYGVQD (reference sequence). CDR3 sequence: CASSAGLRRRRQPQHF. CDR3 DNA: TGCGCCAGCAGTGCGGGACTGCGGAGGAGGCGTCAGCCCCAGCATTTT.

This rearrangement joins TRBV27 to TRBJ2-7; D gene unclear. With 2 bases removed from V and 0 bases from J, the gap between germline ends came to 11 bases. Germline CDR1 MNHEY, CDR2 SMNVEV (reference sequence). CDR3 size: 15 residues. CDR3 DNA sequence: TGTGCCAGCAGTTTAACTTGGGCTAGCTCCTACGAGCAGTACTTC. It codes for CASSLTWASSYEQYF.

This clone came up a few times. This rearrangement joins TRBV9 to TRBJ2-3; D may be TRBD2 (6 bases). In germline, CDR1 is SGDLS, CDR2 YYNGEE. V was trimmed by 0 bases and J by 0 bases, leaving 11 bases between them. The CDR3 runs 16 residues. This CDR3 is CASSVEGGISTDTQYF. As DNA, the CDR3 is TGTGCCAGCAGCGTAGAGGGCGGGATTAGCACAGATACGCAGTATTTT.

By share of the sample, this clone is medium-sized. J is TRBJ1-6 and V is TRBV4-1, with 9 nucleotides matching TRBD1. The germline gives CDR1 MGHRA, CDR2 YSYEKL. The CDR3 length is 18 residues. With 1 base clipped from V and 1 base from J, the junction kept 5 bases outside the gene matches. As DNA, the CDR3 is TGCGCCAGCAGCCAAGGGACAGGGGAGGGGTCCTATAATTCACCCCTCCACTTT. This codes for CASSQGTGEGSYNSPLHF.

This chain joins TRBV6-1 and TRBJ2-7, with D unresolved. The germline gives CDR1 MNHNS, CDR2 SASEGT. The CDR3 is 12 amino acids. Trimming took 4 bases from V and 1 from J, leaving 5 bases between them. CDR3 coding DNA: TGTGCCAGCAGTGTCCAGTCCTACGAGCAGTACTTC. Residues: CASSVQSYEQYF.